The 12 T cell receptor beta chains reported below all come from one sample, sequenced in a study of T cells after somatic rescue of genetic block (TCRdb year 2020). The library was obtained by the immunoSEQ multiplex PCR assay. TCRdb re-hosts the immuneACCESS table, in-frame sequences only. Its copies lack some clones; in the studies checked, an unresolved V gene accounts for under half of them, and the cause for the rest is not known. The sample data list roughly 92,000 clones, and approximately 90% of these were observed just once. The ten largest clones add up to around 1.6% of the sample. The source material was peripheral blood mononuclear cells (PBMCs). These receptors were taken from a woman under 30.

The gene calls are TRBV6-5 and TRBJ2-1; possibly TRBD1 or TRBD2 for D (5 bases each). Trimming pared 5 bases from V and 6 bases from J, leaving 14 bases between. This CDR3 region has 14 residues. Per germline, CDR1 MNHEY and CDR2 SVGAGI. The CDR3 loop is CASSPFRGPNEQFF. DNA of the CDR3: TGTGCCAGCAGTCCTTTCCGGGGCCCCAATGAGCAGTTCTTC.

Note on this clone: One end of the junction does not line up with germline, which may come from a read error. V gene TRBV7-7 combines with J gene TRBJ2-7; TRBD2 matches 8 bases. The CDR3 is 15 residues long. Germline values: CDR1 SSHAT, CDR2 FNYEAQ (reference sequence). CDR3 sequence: CASSLGSGTIYEQYF. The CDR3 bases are TGTGCTAGCAGCTTGGGTAGCGGGACTATTTACGAGCAGTACTTC. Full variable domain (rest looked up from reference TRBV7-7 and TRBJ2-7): GAGVSQSPRYKVTKRGQDVTLRCDPISSHATLYWYQQALGQGPEFLTYFNYEAQPDKSGLPSDRFSAERPEGSISTLTIQRTEQRDSAMYRCASSLGSGTIYEQYFGPGTRLTVT.

In DNA, the CDR3 is TGTGCCTGGAGTAAAGGACTAGCGAACACCGGGGAGCTGTTTTTT. Residues: CAWSKGLANTGELFF. The chain employs TRBV30 and TRBJ2-2, with 7 bases lining up with TRBD2. The J segment lost 0 bases and the V segment lost 2 bases, leaving 3 bases of the junction unmatched. Germline lookup yields CDR1 GTSNPN and CDR2 SVGIG (reference sequence). The CDR3 consists of 15 residues.

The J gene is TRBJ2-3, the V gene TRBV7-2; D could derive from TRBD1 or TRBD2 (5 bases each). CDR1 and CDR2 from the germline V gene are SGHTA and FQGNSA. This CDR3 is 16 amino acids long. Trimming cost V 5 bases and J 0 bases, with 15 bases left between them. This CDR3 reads CASSRDVVASTDTQYF. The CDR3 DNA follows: TGTGCCAGCAGCCGGGACGTGGTAGCGAGCACAGATACGCAGTATTTT.

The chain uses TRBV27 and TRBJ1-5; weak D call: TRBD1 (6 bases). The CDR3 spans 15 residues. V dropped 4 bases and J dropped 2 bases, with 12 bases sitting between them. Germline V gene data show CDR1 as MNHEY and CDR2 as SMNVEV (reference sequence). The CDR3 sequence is CASSWVGGRNQPQHF. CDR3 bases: TGTGCCAGCAGTTGGGTAGGGGGGCGCAATCAGCCCCAGCATTTT.

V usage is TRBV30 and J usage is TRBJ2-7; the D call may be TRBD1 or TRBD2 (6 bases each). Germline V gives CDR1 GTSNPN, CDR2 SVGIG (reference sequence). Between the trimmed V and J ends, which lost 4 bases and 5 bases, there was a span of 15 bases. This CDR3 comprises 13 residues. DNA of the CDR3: TGTGCCTGGAACCGGCCGGGGGCCGACGAGCAGTACTTC. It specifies CAWNRPGADEQYF.

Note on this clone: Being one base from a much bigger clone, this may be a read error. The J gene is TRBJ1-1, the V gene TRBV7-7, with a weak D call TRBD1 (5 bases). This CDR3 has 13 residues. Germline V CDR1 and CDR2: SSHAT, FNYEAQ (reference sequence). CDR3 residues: CASSFGANTEAFF. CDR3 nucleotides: TGTGCTAGCAGCTTCGGGGCGAACACTGAAGCTTTCTTT.

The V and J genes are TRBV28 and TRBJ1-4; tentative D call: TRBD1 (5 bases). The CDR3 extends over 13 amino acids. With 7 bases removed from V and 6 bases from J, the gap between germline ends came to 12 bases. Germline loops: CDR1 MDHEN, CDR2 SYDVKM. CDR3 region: CASNPGRDEKLFF. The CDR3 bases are TGTGCCAGCAACCCTGGCAGGGATGAAAAACTGTTTTTT.

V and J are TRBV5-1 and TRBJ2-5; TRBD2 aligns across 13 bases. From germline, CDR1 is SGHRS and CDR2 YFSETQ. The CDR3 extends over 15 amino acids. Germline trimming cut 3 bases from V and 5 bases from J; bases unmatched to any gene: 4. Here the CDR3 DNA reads TGCGCCAGCAGCTGGAGACTAGCGGGAGGTGAGACCCAGTACTTC. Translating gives CASSWRLAGGETQYF. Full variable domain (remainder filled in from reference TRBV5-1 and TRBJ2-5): KAGVTQTPRYLIKTRGQQVTLSCSPISGHRSVSWYQQTPGQGLQFLFEYFSETQRNKGNFPGRFSGRQFSNSRSEMNVSTLELGDSALYLCASSWRLAGGETQYFGPGTRLLVL.

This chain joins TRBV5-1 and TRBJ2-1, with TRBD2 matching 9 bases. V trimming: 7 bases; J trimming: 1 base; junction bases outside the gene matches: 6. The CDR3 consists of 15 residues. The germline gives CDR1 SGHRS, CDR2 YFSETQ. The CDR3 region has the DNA TGCGCCAGCTCCTATAGCGGGAGTTCCTACAATGAGCAGTTCTTC. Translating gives CASSYSGSSYNEQFF.

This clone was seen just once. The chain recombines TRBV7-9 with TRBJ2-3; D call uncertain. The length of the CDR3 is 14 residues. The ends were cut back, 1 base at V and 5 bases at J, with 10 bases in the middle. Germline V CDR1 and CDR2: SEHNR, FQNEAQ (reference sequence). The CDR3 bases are TGTGCCAGCAGCTTAGGGGTAGTCCAAGATACGCAGTATTTT. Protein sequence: CASSLGVVQDTQYF.

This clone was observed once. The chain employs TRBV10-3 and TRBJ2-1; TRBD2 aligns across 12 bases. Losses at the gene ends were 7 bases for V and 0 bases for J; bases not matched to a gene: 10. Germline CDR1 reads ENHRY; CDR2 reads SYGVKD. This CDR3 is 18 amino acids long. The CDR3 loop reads CAIKSGTSGPSSYNEQFF. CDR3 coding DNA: TGTGCCATCAAATCCGGGACTAGCGGGCCGAGCTCCTACAATGAGCAGTTCTTC.